Following are 17 T cell receptor beta chains from one sample sequenced in a study of cytomegalovirus exposure and HLA in healthy donors. Method: immunoSEQ multiplex PCR; TCRdb's copy keeps in-frame clones and lacks some. The top ten clones hold less than 9.5% of a sample with roughly 180,000 clones, approximately 86% of them seen once. The sample consisted of PBMCs. These receptors came from a man under 40 in good health and CMV-seropositive.

The genes are TRBV5-1 and TRBJ2-7; 7 bases match TRBD1. J lost 4 bases, V lost 4 bases, and 8 bases had no gene match. The CDR3 covers 14 residues. The V gene's germline CDR1 is SGHRS and CDR2 YFSETQ. CDR3 DNA: TGCGCCAGCAGCGCTGGACAGGTGTCTTACGAGCAGTACTTC. Translated, it gives CASSAGQVSYEQYF. Full variable domain (rest looked up from reference TRBV5-1 and TRBJ2-7): KAGVTQTPRYLIKTRGQQVTLSCSPISGHRSVSWYQQTPGQGLQFLFEYFSETQRNKGNFPGRFSGRQFSNSRSEMNVSTLELGDSALYLCASSAGQVSYEQYFGPGTRLTVT.

The CDR3 loop reads CASSQDPTANYGYTF. In DNA form, the CDR3 reads TGCGCCAGCAGCCAAGATCCCACAGCCAACTATGGCTACACCTTC. The chain has TRBV4-1 and TRBJ1-2; D is unresolved. The CDR3 runs to 15 residues. CDR1 MGHRA and CDR2 YSYEKL come from the germline V gene. V lost 0 bases and J 2 bases, leaving 10 bases between the germline ends.

The gene calls are TRBV29-1 and TRBJ1-3; D gene uncertain. The CDR3 contains 13 residues. V shed 1 base and J shed 2 bases, with 6 bases lying between them. Germline V gene data show CDR1 as SQVTM and CDR2 as ANQGSEA. The CDR3 loop reads CSVEGPPGNTIYF. In nucleotides, the CDR3 is TGCAGCGTTGAAGGACCCCCTGGAAACACCATATATTTT.

V gene TRBV7-6 combines with J gene TRBJ2-1; no clear D. In germline, CDR1 is SGHVS, CDR2 FNYEAQ. The CDR3 has 15 residues. With 6 bases removed from V and 3 bases from J, the gap between germline ends came to 15 bases. CDR3 in DNA: TGTGCCAGCAGATTGACGGAAGAGGACTACAATGAGCAGTTCTTC. This translates into CASRLTEEDYNEQFF. Variable domain in full (rest from reference TRBV7-6 and TRBJ2-1): GAGVSQSPRYKVTKRGQDVALRCDPISGHVSLYWYRQALGQGPEFLTYFNYEAQQDKSGLPNDRFSAERPEGSISTLTIQRTEQRDSAMYRCASRLTEEDYNEQFFGPGTRLTVL.

The chain links TRBV4-3 to TRBJ1-2; the match to TRBD1 covers 8 bases. V shed 5 bases, J shed 2 bases, and the junction held 10 bases outside the gene matches. Germline lookup yields CDR1 LGHNA and CDR2 YSLEER. The length of the CDR3 is 16 residues. The CDR3 DNA follows: TGCGCCAGCAGCACCCGGACAGGGCGTTTAAACTATGGCTACACCTTC. It codes for CASSTRTGRLNYGYTF.

The chain employs TRBV28 and TRBJ1-2; unclear D gene. Germline V gives CDR1 MDHEN, CDR2 SYDVKM. Between the trimmed V and J ends, which lost 5 bases and 0 bases, there was a span of 4 bases. The CDR3 spans 12 residues. In DNA, the CDR3 is TGTGCCAGCAGTGGGCCTAACTATGGCTACACCTTC. Protein: CASSGPNYGYTF.

The chain employs TRBV7-9 and TRBJ2-7; 11 nucleotides agree with TRBD1. The CDR3 is 14 amino acids. Germline V CDR1 and CDR2: SEHNR, FQNEAQ (reference sequence). Trimming took 8 bases from V and 3 from J; bases not matched to a gene: 6. The CDR3 loop reads CASRHGTGGYEQYF. CDR3 in DNA: TGTGCCAGCCGTCACGGGACAGGGGGCTACGAGCAGTACTTC.

The chain couples TRBV30 to TRBJ2-3; 12 bases are shared with TRBD2. CDR1 is GTSNPN, CDR2 SVGIG, per germline (reference sequence). V lost 2 bases and J lost 2; bases outside the gene matches: 5. The CDR3 runs 16 residues. The CDR3, as DNA: TGTGCCTGGAGTCTGACTAGCGGGGGCCACACAGATACGCAGTATTTT. It yields the protein CAWSLTSGGHTDTQYF.

The chain links TRBV27 to TRBJ2-1; maybe TRBD2 (6 bases). Germline V CDR1 and CDR2: MNHEY, SMNVEV (reference sequence). The CDR3 consists of 15 residues. Trimming stripped 0 bases from V and 4 bases from J, with 10 bases between. DNA for the CDR3: TGTGCCAGCAGTTTATCTAGCGGATCTTACAATGAGCAGTTCTTC. Translating gives CASSLSSGSYNEQFF.

V gene TRBV29-1 combines with J gene TRBJ2-3; D may be TRBD1 (5 bases). V was clipped by 7 bases and J by 7 bases, with 9 bases between them. This CDR3 is 10 amino acids long. Per the germline V gene, CDR1 is SQVTM and CDR2 is ANQGSEA. The CDR3 nucleotides are TGCAGCGCGTCAGGGAATACGCAGTATTTT. This sequence encodes CSASGNTQYF.

This clone was counted a single time. The rearrangement links TRBV2 to TRBJ2-1, with 9 bases aligning to TRBD1. The CDR3 covers 15 residues. Germline CDR1 is SNHLY and CDR2 is FYNNEI. The V segment lost 4 bases and the J segment 8 bases; nucleotides outside the gene matches: 9. The CDR3 DNA reads TGTGCCAGCAGTGTATCCGGGACAGGGAACGATGAGCAGTTCTTC. The encoded protein is CASSVSGTGNDEQFF.

The V gene is TRBV6-6, the J gene TRBJ2-1; TRBD2 matches at 10 bases. CDR1 and CDR2 from the germline V gene are MNHNY and SVGAGI (reference sequence). This CDR3 contains 16 residues. V shed 1 base and J 4 bases; nucleotides not matched to a gene: 4. This CDR3 is CASSYFASGGYNEQFF. CDR3 DNA sequence: TGTGCCAGCAGTTACTTCGCTAGCGGGGGATACAATGAGCAGTTCTTC.

The V gene is TRBV5-1, the J gene TRBJ2-7; tentatively, D is TRBD2 (5 bases). The germline gives CDR1 SGHRS, CDR2 YFSETQ. This CDR3 contains 12 residues. CDR3 in DNA: TGCGTCGACCATACTAGCTCCTACGAGCAGTACTTC. As protein: CVDHTSSYEQYF.

The chain has TRBV4-1 and TRBJ2-3; 9 bases agree with TRBD1. Germline assignment: CDR1 MGHRA and CDR2 YSYEKL. V was clipped by 4 bases and J by 5 bases; unmatched bases: 10. This CDR3 is built from 16 residues. The chain's CDR3 is CASSPGTGSERDTQYF. As DNA, the CDR3 is TGCGCCAGCAGCCCCGGGACAGGGAGTGAGAGAGATACGCAGTATTTT.

The chain joins TRBV5-1 to TRBJ2-1, with 13 bases that match TRBD2. V lost 4 bases to trimming and J lost 8 bases; unmatched junction nucleotides: 6. From germline, CDR1 is SGHRS and CDR2 YFSETQ. This CDR3 has 15 amino acids. CDR3 sequence: CASSHGTSGADEQFF. CDR3 DNA: TGCGCCAGCAGCCATGGGACTAGCGGGGCGGATGAGCAGTTCTTC.

The rearrangement uses TRBV2 and TRBJ1-4, with unresolved D. Germline loops: CDR1 SNHLY, CDR2 FYNNEI. V lost 10 bases, J lost 4 bases, and 16 bases lay in between. The CDR3 totals 14 residues. Here the CDR3 reads CATALRTDNEKLFF. CDR3 DNA sequence: TGTGCCACCGCGCTGAGGACGGATAATGAAAAACTGTTTTTT.

This clone was picked up many times. The chain links TRBV9 to TRBJ1-4, with 8 bases matching TRBD1. Germline CDR1 reads SGDLS; CDR2 reads YYNGEE. This CDR3 comprises 15 residues. V shed 1 base and J 6 bases; nucleotides not matched to a gene: 5. CDR3 sequence (DNA): TGTGCCAGCAGCGTAAGGGGGACAGGAGATGAAAAACTGTTTTTT. It encodes CASSVRGTGDEKLFF.